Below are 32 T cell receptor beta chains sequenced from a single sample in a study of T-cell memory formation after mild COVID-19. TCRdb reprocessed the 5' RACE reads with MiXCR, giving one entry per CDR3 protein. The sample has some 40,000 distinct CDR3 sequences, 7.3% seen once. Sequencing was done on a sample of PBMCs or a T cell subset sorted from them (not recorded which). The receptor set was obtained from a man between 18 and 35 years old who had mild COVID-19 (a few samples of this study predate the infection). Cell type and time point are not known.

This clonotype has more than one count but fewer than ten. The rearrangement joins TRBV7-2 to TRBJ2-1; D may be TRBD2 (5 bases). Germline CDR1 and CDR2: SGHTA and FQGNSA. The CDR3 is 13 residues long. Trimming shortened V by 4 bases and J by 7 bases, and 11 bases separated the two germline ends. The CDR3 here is CASSSSSWNEQFF. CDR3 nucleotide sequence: TGTGCCAGCAGCTCCTCTAGCTGGAATGAGCAGTTCTTC.

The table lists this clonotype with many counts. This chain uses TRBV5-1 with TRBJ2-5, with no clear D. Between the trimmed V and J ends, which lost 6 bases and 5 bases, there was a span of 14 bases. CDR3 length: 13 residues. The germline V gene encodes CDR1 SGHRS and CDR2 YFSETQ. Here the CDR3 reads CASTSDGHETQYF. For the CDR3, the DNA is TGCGCCAGCACCTCAGATGGGCACGAGACCCAGTACTTC.

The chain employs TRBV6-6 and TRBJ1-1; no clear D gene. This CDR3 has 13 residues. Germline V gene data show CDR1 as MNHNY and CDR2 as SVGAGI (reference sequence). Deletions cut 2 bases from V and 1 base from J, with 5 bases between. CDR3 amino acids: CASSYDGNTEAFF. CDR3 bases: TGTGCCAGCAGTTACGATGGGAACACTGAAGCTTTCTTT.

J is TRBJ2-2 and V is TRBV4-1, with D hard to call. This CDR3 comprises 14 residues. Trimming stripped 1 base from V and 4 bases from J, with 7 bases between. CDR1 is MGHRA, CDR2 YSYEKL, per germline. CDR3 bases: TGCGCCAGCAGCCAAGCTTCGGGCACCGGGGAGCTGTTTTTT. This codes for CASSQASGTGELFF.

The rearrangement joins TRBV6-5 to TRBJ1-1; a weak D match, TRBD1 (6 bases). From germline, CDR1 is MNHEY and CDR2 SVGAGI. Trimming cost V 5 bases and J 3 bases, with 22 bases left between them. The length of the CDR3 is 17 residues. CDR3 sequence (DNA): TGTGCCAGCAGTCCCCGAGAGGGGGGGACGTTTTACACTGAAGCTTTCTTT. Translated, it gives CASSPREGGTFYTEAFF.

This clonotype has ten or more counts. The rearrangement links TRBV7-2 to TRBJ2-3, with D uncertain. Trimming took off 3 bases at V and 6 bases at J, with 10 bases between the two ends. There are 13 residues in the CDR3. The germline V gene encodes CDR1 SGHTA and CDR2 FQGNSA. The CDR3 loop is CASSLGNRDTQYF. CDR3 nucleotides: TGTGCCAGCAGCTTGGGCAATAGGGATACGCAGTATTTT.

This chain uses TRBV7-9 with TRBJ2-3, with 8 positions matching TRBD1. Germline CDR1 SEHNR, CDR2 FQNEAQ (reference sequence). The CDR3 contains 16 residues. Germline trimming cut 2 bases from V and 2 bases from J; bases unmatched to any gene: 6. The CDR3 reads CASSLRQGTYTDTQYF. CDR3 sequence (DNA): TGTGCCAGCAGCTTACGACAGGGGACTTACACAGATACGCAGTATTTT.

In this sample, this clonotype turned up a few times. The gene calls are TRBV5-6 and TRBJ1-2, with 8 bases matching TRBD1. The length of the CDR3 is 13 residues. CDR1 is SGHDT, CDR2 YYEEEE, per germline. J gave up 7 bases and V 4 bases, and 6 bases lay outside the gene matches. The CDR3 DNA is TGTGCCAGCAGCATACTCACAGGGGGTGGCTACACCTTC. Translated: CASSILTGGGYTF.

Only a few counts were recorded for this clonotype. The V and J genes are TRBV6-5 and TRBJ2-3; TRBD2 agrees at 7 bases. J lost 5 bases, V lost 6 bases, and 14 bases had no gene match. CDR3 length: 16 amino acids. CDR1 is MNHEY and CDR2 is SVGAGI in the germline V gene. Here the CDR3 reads CASSIRLALSKDTQYF. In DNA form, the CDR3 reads TGTGCCAGCAGCATACGACTAGCCCTAAGTAAAGATACGCAGTATTTT.

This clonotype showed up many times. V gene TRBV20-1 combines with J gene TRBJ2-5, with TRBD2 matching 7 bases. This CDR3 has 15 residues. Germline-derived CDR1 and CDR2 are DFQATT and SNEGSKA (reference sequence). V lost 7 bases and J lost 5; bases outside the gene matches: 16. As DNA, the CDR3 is TGCAGTGTAAGGACGGCGGGGTATAGCGGGGAGACCCAGTACTTC. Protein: CSVRTAGYSGETQYF.

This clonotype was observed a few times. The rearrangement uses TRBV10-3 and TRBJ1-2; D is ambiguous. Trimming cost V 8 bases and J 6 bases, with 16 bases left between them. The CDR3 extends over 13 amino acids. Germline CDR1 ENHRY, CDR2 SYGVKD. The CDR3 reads CAISRRGPDGYTF. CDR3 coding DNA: TGTGCCATCTCTCGCCGCGGCCCGGATGGCTACACCTTC.

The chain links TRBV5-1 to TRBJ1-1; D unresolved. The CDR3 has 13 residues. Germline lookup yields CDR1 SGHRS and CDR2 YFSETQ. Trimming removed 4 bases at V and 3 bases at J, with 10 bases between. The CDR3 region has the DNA TGCGCCAGCAGCCCAAATCAGGACACTGAAGCTTTCTTT. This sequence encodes CASSPNQDTEAFF.

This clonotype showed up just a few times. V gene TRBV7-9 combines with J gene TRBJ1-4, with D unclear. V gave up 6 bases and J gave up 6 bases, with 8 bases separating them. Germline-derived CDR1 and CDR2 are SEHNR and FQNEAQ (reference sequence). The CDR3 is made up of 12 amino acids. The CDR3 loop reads CASSSLDEKLFF. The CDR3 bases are TGTGCCAGCAGTTCCCTCGATGAAAAACTGTTTTTT.

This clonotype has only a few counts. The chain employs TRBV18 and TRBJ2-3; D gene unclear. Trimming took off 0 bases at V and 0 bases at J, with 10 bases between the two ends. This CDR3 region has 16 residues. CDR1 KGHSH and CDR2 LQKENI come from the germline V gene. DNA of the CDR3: TGTGCCAGCTCACCACCATCCGCGGCTAGCACAGATACGCAGTATTTT. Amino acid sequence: CASSPPSAASTDTQYF. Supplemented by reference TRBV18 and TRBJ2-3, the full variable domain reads NAGVMQNPRHLVRRRGQEARLRCSPMKGHSHVYWYRQLPEEGLKFMVYLQKENIIDESGMPKERFSAEFPKEGPSILRIQQVVRGDSAAYFCASSPPSAASTDTQYFGPGTRLTVL.

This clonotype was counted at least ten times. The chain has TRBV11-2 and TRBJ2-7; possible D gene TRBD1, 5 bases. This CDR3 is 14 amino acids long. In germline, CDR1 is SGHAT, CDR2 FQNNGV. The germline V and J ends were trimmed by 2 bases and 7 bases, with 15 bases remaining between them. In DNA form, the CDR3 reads TGTGCCAGCAGCTTACCGCTTGGGTCAGGGGAGCAGTACTTC. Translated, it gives CASSLPLGSGEQYF. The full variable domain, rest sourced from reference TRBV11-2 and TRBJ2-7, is EAGVAQSPRYKIIEKRQSVAFWCNPISGHATLYWYQQILGQGPKLLIQFQNNGVVDDSQLPKDRFSAERLKGVDSTLKIQPAKLEDSAVYLCASSLPLGSGEQYFGPGTRLTVT.

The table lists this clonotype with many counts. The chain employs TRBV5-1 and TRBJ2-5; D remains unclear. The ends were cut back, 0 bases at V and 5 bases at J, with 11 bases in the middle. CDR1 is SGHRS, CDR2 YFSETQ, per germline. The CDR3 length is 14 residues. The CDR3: CASSLGLAGETQYF. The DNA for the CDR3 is TGCGCCAGCAGCTTGGGATTAGCTGGGGAGACCCAGTACTTC.

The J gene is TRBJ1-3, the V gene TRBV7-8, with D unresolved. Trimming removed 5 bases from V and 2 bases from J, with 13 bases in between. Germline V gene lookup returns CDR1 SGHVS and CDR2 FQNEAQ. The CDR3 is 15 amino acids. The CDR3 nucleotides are TGTGCCAGCAGCCTGGTTTTGGGAGCTGGAAACACCATATATTTT. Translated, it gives CASSLVLGAGNTIYF.

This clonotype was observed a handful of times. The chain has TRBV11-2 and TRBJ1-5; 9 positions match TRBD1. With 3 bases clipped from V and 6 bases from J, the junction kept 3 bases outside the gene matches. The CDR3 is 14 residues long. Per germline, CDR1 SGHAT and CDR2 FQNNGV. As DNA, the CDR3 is TGTGCCAGCAGCTTGGACAGGGGAGCTCAGCCCCAGCATTTT. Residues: CASSLDRGAQPQHF.

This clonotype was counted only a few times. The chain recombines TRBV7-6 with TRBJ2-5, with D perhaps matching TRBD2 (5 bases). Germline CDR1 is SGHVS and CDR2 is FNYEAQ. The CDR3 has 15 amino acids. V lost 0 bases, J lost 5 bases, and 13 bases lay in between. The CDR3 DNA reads TGTGCCAGCAGCTTAGCGGTTGCGTCGGGGGAGACCCAGTACTTC. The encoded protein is CASSLAVASGETQYF.

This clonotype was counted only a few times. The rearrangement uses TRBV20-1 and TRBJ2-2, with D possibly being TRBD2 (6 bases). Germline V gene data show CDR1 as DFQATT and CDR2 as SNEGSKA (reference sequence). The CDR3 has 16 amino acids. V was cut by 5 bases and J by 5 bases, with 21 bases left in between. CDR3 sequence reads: CSAASGSGHQTGELFF. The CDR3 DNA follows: TGCAGTGCTGCGTCTGGTAGCGGTCACCAAACCGGGGAGCTGTTTTTT.

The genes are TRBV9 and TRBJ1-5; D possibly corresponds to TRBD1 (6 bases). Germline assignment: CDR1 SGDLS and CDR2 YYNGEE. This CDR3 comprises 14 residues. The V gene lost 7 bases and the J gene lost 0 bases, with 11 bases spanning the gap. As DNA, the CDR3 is TGTGCCAGCGGCGGGGGCATTAGCAATCAGCCCCAGCATTTT. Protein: CASGGGISNQPQHF.

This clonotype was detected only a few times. The CDR3 DNA reads as TGCGCCAGCAGCCTAAGACAGGGGGCAGATACGCAGTATTTT. Translation: CASSLRQGADTQYF. This chain connects TRBV5-1 to TRBJ2-3, with 9 bases that match TRBD1. Looked up from germline, CDR1 is SGHRS and CDR2 is YFSETQ. The junction had 4 bases not matched to a gene; V was cut back by 4 bases and J by 4 bases. The CDR3 has 14 amino acids.

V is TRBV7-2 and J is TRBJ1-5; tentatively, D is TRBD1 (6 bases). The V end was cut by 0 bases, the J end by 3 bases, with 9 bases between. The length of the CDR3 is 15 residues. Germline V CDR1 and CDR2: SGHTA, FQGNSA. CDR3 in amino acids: CASSLAQGNNQPQHF. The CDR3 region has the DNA TGTGCCAGCAGCTTAGCACAGGGAAACAATCAGCCCCAGCATTTT.

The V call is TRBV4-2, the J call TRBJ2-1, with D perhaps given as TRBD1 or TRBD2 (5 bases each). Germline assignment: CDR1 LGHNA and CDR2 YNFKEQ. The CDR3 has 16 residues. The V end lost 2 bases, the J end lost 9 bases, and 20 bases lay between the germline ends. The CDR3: CASSQLAREGSAEQFF. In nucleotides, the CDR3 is TGTGCCAGCAGCCAACTCGCTAGAGAGGGGAGCGCTGAGCAGTTCTTC.

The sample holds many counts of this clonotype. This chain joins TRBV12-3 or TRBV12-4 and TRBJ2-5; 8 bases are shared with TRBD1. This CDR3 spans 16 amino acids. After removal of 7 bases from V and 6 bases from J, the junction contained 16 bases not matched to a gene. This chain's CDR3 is CASIFFIGGTGKTQYF. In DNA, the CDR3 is TGTGCCAGCATCTTTTTTATCGGAGGGACAGGAAAGACCCAGTACTTC.

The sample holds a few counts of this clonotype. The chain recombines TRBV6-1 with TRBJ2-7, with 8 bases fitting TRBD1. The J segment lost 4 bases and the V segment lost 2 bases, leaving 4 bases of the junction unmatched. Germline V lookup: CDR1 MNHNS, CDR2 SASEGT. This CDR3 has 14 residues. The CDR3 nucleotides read TGTGCCAGCAGTGAACCGACAGGGGTTTACGAGCAGTACTTC. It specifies CASSEPTGVYEQYF.

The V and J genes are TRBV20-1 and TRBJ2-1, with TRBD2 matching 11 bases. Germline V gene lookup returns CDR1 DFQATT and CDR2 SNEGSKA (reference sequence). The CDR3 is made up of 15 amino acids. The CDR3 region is CSLKDCSGGADEQFF. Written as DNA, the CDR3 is TGCAGCCTCAAGGATTGTAGCGGGGGGGCCGATGAGCAGTTCTTC.

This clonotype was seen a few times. As DNA, the CDR3 is TGTGCCAGCAGTCCTACCCAAGAGACCCAGTACTTC. Its protein is CASSPTQETQYF. The chain joins TRBV12-3 or TRBV12-4 to TRBJ2-5; D call uncertain. Trimming left V 5 bases short and J 1 base short, with 5 bases between. This CDR3 has 12 residues.

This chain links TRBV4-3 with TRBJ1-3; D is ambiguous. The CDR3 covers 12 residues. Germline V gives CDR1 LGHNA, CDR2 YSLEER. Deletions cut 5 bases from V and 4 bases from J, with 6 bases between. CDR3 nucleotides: TGCGCCAGCAGCGAGAGGGGAAACACCATATATTTT. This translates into CASSERGNTIYF.

The CDR3 nucleotides read TGCGCCAGCAGCTTGGAGGAGGCAGGGGGTGGTGAGCAGTTCTTC. Encoded protein: CASSLEEAGGGEQFF. The chain combines TRBV5-1 with TRBJ2-1; 7 nucleotides align to TRBD1. J was trimmed by 9 bases and V by 0 bases; bases with no gene match: 9. The length of the CDR3 is 15 residues. CDR1 is SGHRS, CDR2 YFSETQ, per germline.

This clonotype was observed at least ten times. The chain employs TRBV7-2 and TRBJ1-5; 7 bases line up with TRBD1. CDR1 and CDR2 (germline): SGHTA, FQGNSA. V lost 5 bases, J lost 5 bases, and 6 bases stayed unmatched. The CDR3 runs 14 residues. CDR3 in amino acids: CASSHQGDYQPQHF. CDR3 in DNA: TGTGCCAGCAGCCATCAGGGGGACTATCAGCCCCAGCATTTT.

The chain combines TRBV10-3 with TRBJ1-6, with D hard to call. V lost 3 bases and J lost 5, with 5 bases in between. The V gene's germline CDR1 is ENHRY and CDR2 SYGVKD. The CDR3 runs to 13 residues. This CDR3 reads CAISDMNNSPLHF. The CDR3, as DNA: TGTGCCATCAGTGACATGAATAATTCACCCCTCCACTTT.